This entry concerns a single TCR beta chain. Its antigen is not identified. Unmatched junction bases numbered 5, after V lost 2 bases and J lost 1 base. The CDR3 has 16 amino acids. From germline, CDR1 is SGHRS and CDR2 YFSETQ. The data belong to a study of vaccination effects on CD4 cells after COVID-19. Sequencing followed a ViraFEST assay step that expanded antigen-specific CD4+ T cells with viral peptide pools. When around 10 days of culture had elapsed, CD4+ T cells were isolated. None of these healthy vaccinees had been infected with SARS-CoV-2 before vaccination. Culturing of around 2 million PBMC per well took place with about 9.4 IU/ml IL-2 and 9 to 10 ug/ml peptides. Only in-frame clones appear in the TCRdb table, and some are missing; sequencing was by immunoSEQ multiplex PCR. Altogether tens of thousands of clones are present, 68% being singletons, with the ten largest covering 11%.

This sample comprised CD4+ T cells from PBMCs cultured with HCoV-NL63 spike peptides, obtained before COVID-19 vaccination. The gene calls are TRBV5-1 and TRBJ2-2, with 7 nucleotides matching TRBD2. The receptor was derived from a human donor who received a COVID-19 vaccine. The CDR3 spells CASSLVGGMNTGELFF. The CDR3 DNA is TGCGCCAGCAGCTTAGTCGGGGGGATGAACACCGGGGAGCTGTTTTTT.